Here is one T cell receptor (beta chain) with its context. This clonotype was counted between two and nine times. The antigen it binds to is not known. No base qualities exist here, and no much larger clone lies one base off it. The data were taken from a study of response to subunit inactivated influenza vaccine (dated by TCRdb to between 2018 and 2020). Regarding the study in general: To follow how T cells responded to a trivalent subunit inactivated influenza vaccine, the researchers relied on deep quantitative profiling of the T cell receptor repertoire.

What the research found in general, with its limitations: It was suggested by the authors that each seasonal influenza vaccination may recruit only a limited number of new T cells.

Libraries were prepared through RT-PCR. Sequencing instrument: Illumina HiSeq 2500. The public reads were run again by TCRdb, first through fastp at Q25 and then through MiXCR, and only productive beta chains were kept. A single entry per CDR3 protein holds the most common genes and DNA from its merged rows. This sample has some 190,000 distinct CDR3 sequences in its table, and approximately 15% of those were observed once. Together, the top ten hold roughly 24% of the sample. Sequencing was performed on CD8+ T cells sorted from PBMCs, taken roughly 5 days after vaccination. This clonotype originated in a man between 45 and 60 years old who received an inactivated influenza vaccine. Donor details come from another sample of the same person, matched by shared clones.

The nucleotides read TGCGCCAGCAGCTTGGCGGCGACAGGTACCTACGAGCAGTACTTC. Its product reads: CASSLAATGTYEQYF. Recombination joined TRBV5-1 with TRBJ2-7; TRBD1 could be the D gene, as 6 bases match. V is pared back by 0 bases and J by 2 bases, with 12 bases lying between the germline termini. The CDR1 and CDR2 encoded by the germline V gene are SGHRS and YFSETQ. The CDR3 starts with the cysteine, ends with the phenylalanine, and has 15 residues. Only the CDR3 portion is preserved as DNA: 45 bases, with reading frame beginning at the first base.